This T cell receptor beta chain was documented in a study of blood T cell repertoires in COVID-19. Study-wide background: Specimens from acute and convalescent COVID-19 originated in the United States, Italy and Spain. In each case, the material was cDNA or gDNA derived from T cells, B-cell-depleted T cells, or PBMCs.

Method: immunoSEQ multiplex PCR; TCRdb's copy keeps in-frame clones and lacks some. The sample yields 100,000 or so clones, roughly 78% seen once. The CDR3 runs 16 residues. Germline V lookup: CDR1 MNHEY, CDR2 SVGAGI. V dropped 0 bases and J dropped 3; count of bases not matched to a gene: 4. This clonotype originated in a woman of 80 years or more with acute or convalescent COVID-19. J is TRBJ2-2 and V is TRBV6-5, with TRBD1 matching over 7 bases. Specimen: peripheral blood. This CDR3 is CASSYSKGADTGELFF. CDR3 nucleotide sequence: TGTGCCAGCAGTTACTCGAAGGGGGCTGACACCGGGGAGCTGTTTTTT.